This T cell receptor (beta chain) emerged from a study of shared clonotypes between healthy human individuals. Generated by immunoSEQ multiplex PCR, the TCRdb table keeps only in-frame clones and is missing some. The sample contains about 2.3 million clones, 85% to 95% of which appear only once. Germline V lookup: CDR1 LNHDA, CDR2 SQIVND (reference sequence). The CDR3 is 12 residues long. V lost 6 bases and J lost 4; bases outside the gene matches: 2. The rearrangement joins TRBV19 to TRBJ1-1, with TRBD1 identical over 7 bases. The specimen sequenced was naive CD4+ T cells from PBMCs. Subset denoted: CD45RA+ positively selected. This sequence was found in a man between 18 and 29 years old in good health. Some clones in this sample may be carry-over from other donors' samples. Written as DNA, the CDR3 is TGTGCCAGTAGGGACAGGTTCACTGAAGCTTTCTTT. Translated: CASRDRFTEAFF.